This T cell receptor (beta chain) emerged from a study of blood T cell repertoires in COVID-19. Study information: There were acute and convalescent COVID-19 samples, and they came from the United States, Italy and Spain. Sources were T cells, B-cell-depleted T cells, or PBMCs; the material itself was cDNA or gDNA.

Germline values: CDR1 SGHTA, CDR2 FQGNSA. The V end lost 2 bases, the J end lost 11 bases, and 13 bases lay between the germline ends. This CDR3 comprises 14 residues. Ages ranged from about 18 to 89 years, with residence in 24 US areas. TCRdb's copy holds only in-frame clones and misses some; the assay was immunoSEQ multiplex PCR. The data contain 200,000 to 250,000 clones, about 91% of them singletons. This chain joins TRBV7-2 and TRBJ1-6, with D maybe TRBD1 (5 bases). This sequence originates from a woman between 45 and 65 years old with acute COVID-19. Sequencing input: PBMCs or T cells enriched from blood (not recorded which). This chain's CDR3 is CASSLFPGDPPLHF. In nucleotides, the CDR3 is TGTGCCAGCAGCTTATTTCCGGGGGATCCACCCCTCCACTTT.